This entry features one T cell receptor beta chain sequence. The source of the sample is a study of blood T cell repertoires in COVID-19. The overall study: Donors in the United States, Italy and Spain gave samples during acute or convalescent COVID-19. PBMCs, B-cell-depleted T cells, or T cells were the source of the cDNA or gDNA that made up the material.

Sequenced by immunoSEQ multiplex PCR; TCRdb stores in-frame clones only, minus some. Of 150,000 to 200,000 clones in the sample, around 76% were seen once. Per germline, CDR1 SGHRS and CDR2 YFSETQ. This CDR3 has 16 residues. With 0 bases clipped from V and 4 bases from J, the junction kept 8 bases outside the gene matches. V usage is TRBV5-1 and J usage is TRBJ2-3, with 7 bases aligning to TRBD1. The receptor was isolated from a woman aged 55-69 years with COVID-19, enrolled during active disease. Input material: peripheral blood. In nucleotides, the CDR3 is TGCGCCAGCAGCTTGGAGGGGGCGTCCCCCCCAGATACGCAGTATTTT. Its protein product is CASSLEGASPPDTQYF.